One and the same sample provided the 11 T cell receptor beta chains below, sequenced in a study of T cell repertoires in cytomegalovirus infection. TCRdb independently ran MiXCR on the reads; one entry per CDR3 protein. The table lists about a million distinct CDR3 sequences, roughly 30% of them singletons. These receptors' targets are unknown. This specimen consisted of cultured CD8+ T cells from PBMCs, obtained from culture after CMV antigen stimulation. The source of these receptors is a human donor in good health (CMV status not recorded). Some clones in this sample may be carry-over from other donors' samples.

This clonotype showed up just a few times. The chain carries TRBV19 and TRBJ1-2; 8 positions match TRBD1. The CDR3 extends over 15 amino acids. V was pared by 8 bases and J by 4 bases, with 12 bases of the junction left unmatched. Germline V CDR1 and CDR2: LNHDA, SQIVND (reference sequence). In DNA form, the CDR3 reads TGTGCCAGTCACAATGTGACAGGGGTAGGCTATGGCTACACCTTC. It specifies CASHNVTGVGYGYTF. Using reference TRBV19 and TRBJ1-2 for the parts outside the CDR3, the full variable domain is DGGITQSPKYLFRKEGQNVTLSCEQNLNHDAMYWYRQDPGQGLRLIYYSQIVNDFQKGDIAEGYSVSREKKESFPLTVTSAQKNPTAFYLCASHNVTGVGYGYTFGSGTRLTVV.

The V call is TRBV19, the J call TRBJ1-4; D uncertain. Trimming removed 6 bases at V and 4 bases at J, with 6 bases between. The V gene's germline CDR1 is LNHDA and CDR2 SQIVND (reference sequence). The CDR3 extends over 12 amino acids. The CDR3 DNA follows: TGTGCCAGTAGCGACCTTAATGAAAAACTGTTTTTT. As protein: CASSDLNEKLFF.

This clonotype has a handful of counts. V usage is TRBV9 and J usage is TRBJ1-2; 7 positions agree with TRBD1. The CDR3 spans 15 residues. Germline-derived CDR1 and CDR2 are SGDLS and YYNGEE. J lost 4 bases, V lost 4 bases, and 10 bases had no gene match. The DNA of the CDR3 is TGTGCCAGCAGCTCAGGGGGAGCGCGTTTCTATGGCTACACCTTC. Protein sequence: CASSSGGARFYGYTF.

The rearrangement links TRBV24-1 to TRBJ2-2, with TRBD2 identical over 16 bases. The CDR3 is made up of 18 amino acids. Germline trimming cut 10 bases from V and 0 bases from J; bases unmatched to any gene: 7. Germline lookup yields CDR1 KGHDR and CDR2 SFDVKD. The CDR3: CATMGTSGGATNTGELFF. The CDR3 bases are TGTGCCACGATGGGGACTAGCGGGGGGGCCACGAACACCGGGGAGCTGTTTTTT.

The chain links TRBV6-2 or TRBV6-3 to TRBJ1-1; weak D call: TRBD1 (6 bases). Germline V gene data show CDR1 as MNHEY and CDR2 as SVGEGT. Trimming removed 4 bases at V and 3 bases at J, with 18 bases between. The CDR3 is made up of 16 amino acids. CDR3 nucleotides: TGTGCCAGCAGTTGGCCCTGGACAGAGAGGGACACTGAAGCTTTCTTT. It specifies CASSWPWTERDTEAFF.

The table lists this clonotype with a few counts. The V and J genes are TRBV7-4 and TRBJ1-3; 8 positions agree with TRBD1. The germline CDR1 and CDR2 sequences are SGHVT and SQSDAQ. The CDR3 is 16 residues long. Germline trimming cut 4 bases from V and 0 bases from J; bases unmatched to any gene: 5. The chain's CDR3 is CASSSTQGDSGNTIYF. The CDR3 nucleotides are TGTGCCAGCAGCTCTACACAGGGGGACTCTGGAAACACCATATATTTT. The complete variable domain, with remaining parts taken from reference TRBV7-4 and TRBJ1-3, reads GAGVSQSPRYKVAKRGRDVALRCDSISGHVTLYWYRQTLGQGSEVLTYSQSDAQRDKSGRPSGRFSAERPERSVSTLKIQRTEQGDSAVYLCASSSTQGDSGNTIYFGEGSWLTVV.

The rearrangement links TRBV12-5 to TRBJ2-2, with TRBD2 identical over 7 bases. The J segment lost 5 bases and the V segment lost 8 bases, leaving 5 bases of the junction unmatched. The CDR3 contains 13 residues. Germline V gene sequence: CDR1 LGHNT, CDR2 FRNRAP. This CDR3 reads CASKTGRTGELFF. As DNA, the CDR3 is TGTGCTAGTAAGACCGGGAGGACCGGGGAGCTGTTTTTT.

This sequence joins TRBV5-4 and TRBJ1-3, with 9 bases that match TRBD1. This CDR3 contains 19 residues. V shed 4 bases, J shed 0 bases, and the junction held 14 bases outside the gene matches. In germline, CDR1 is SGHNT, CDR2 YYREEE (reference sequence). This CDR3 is CASSLRQGDPYFSGNTIYF. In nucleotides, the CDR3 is TGTGCCAGCAGCCTTCGACAGGGGGACCCCTATTTCTCTGGAAACACCATATATTTT.

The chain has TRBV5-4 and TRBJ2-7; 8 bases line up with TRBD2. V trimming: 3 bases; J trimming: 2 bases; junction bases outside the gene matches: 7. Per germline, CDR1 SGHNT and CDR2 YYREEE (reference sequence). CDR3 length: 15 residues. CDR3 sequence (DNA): TGTGCCAGCAGCTCGGGCGGGGGGACCACCTACGAGCAGTACTTC. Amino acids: CASSSGGGTTYEQYF.

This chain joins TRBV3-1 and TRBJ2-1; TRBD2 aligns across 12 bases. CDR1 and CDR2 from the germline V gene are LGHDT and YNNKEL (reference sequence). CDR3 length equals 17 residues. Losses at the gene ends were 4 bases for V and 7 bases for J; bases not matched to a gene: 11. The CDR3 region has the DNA TGTGCCAGCAGCCTCAGGACTAGCGGGGTCACGGGTAATGAGCAGTTCTTC. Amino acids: CASSLRTSGVTGNEQFF.

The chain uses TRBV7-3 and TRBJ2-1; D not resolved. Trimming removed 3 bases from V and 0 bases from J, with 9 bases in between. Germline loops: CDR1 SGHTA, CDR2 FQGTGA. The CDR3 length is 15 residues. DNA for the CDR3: TGTGCCAGCAGCTTCACAGCAACCTCCTACAATGAGCAGTTCTTC. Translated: CASSFTATSYNEQFF. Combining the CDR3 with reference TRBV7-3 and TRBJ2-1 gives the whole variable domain GAGVSQTPSNKVTEKGKYVELRCDPISGHTALYWYRQSLGQGPEFLIYFQGTGAADDSGLPNDRFFAVRPEGSVSTLKIQRTERGDSAVYLCASSFTATSYNEQFFGPGTRLTVL.